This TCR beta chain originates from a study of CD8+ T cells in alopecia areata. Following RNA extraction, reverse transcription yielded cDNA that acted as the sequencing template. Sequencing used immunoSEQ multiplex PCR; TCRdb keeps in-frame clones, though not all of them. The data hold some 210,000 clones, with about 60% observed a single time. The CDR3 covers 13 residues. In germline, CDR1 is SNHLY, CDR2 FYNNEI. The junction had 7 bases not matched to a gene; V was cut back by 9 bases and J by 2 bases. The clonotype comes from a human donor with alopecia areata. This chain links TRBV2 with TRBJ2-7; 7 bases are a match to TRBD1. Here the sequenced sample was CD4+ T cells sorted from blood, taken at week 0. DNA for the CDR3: TGTGCCAGTTCCGGGACAGTTCCCTACGAGCAGTACTTC. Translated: CASSGTVPYEQYF.